The following is a T cell receptor beta chain sequence with its context. These data are taken from a study of blood T cell repertoires in COVID-19. About the study: COVID-19 samples from acute and convalescent phases originated in the United States, Italy and Spain. T cells, B-cell-depleted T cells, or PBMCs supplied cDNA or gDNA.

Original handling: Quantification of nucleated cells was approximated via reference gene primer amplification. Some clones are missing from TCRdb's copy, which holds only in-frame ones; the method was immunoSEQ multiplex PCR. The V and J calls and clone size were taken over from that table, and D and trimming were inferred from the DNA. The data contain more than 45,000 clones, under 85% of them singletons. CDR1 and CDR2 from the germline V gene are SGHRS and YFSETQ. Unmatched junction bases numbered 13, after V lost 2 bases and J lost 9 bases. The CDR3 has 16 residues. The J gene is TRBJ2-1, the V gene TRBV5-1, with 8 nucleotides matching TRBD2. The specimen was peripheral blood. The clonotype was recovered from a middle-aged man with acute or convalescent COVID-19. The chain's CDR3 is CASSLEEDGRAVEQFF. CDR3 DNA sequence: TGCGCCAGCAGCTTAGAGGAAGACGGGAGGGCCGTTGAGCAGTTCTTC.